The 19 T cell receptor beta chains given below trace back to one sample, sequenced in a study of cytomegalovirus exposure and HLA in healthy donors. PCR used 60 Vbeta primers and 13 Jbeta primers. The table came from immunoSEQ multiplex PCR; TCRdb's copy has only in-frame clones and leaves some out. The sample lists 95,000 to 150,000 clones, approximately 65% occurring once. The sequenced sample was PBMCs. All receptors come from a man aged 18 to 29 in good health and CMV-seronegative.

The V call is TRBV29-1, the J call TRBJ1-2, with 11 positions matching TRBD1. Germline V lookup: CDR1 SQVTM, CDR2 ANQGSEA. J gave up 6 bases and V 6 bases, and 9 bases lay outside the gene matches. The CDR3 has 14 residues. CDR3 nucleotides: TGCAGCGTCTATTCCGGGACAGGGGGAAATGGCTACACCTTC. It is translated as CSVYSGTGGNGYTF.

This clone was detected only a few times. The chain combines TRBV18 with TRBJ2-5; 11 bases line up with TRBD1. Germline CDR1 is KGHSH and CDR2 is LQKENI. J lost 3 bases, V lost 6 bases, and 3 bases had no gene match. This CDR3 has 14 residues. Here the CDR3 DNA reads TGTGCCAGCTCTCGGGACAGGGGGGAAGAGACCCAGTACTTC. It yields the protein CASSRDRGEETQYF.

This clone was recorded a few times. This chain uses TRBV27 with TRBJ2-1; 7 nucleotides agree with TRBD1. Trimming took 3 bases from V and 4 from J; bases not matched to a gene: 3. The CDR3 loop spans 14 amino acids. Looked up from germline, CDR1 is MNHEY and CDR2 is SMNVEV (reference sequence). The CDR3 here is CASSLGQNYNEQFF. The CDR3 DNA follows: TGTGCCAGCAGTTTGGGACAGAATTACAATGAGCAGTTCTTC.

This clone was seen a handful of times. V usage is TRBV27 and J usage is TRBJ2-3, with a tentative D call TRBD2 (7 bases). The CDR3 length is 15 residues. From germline, CDR1 is MNHEY and CDR2 SMNVEV (reference sequence). Trimming shortened V by 2 bases and J by 4 bases, and 13 bases separated the two germline ends. The CDR3 sequence is CASSLGPGGADTQYF. The CDR3 DNA follows: TGTGCCAGCAGTTTAGGTCCGGGGGGCGCAGATACGCAGTATTTT.

This clone was seen only a few times. The gene calls are TRBV5-6 and TRBJ2-5; TRBD2 aligns across 7 bases. The DNA end is a closer match to TRBJ2-7, so the J assignment may be wrong. Per the germline V gene, CDR1 is SGHDT and CDR2 is YYEEEE. This CDR3 contains 15 residues. CDR3 coding DNA: TGTGCCAGCAGCTTGGCCGGGCTAGCGGCCTACGAGCAGTACTTC. Amino acid sequence: CASSLAGLAAYEQYF.

The chain employs TRBV28 and TRBJ2-7; 9 bases are a match to TRBD1. Germline-derived CDR1 and CDR2 are MDHEN and SYDVKM. The V and J ends lost 4 bases and 12 bases, in that order; junction bases with no gene match: 10. This CDR3 spans 13 amino acids. The CDR3 bases are TGTGCCAGCAGTTCCGGACAGGGGATCCCCCCGTACTTC. It codes for CASSSGQGIPPYF. Filled out from reference TRBV28 and TRBJ2-7, the complete variable domain reads DVKVTQSSRYLVKRTGEKVFLECVQDMDHENMFWYRQDPGLGLRLIYFSYDVKMKEKGDIPEGYSVSREKKERFSLILESASTNQTSMYLCASSSGQGIPPYFGPGTRLTVT.

The J gene is TRBJ1-5, the V gene TRBV19, with D possibly TRBD1 on 5 matching bases. There are 17 residues in the CDR3. The V gene lost 7 bases and the J gene lost 2 bases, with 21 bases spanning the gap. From germline, CDR1 is LNHDA and CDR2 SQIVND (reference sequence). The CDR3: CASIPAGGVVGNQPQHF. CDR3 nucleotides: TGTGCCAGTATTCCTGCTGGGGGGGTCGTTGGCAATCAGCCCCAGCATTTT.

This clone turned up a few times. The rearrangement links TRBV7-9 to TRBJ1-5; D may be TRBD1 (5 bases). V shed 6 bases and J shed 6 bases, with 12 bases lying between them. CDR1 and CDR2 (germline): SEHNR, FQNEAQ (reference sequence). This CDR3 is built from 13 residues. CDR3 sequence: CASSPREGQPQHF. Written as DNA, the CDR3 is TGTGCCAGCAGTCCCAGGGAGGGTCAGCCCCAGCATTTT.

CDR3 nucleotide sequence: TGTGCCAGCAGCGTGGCCGGGACAGGGGCCACCGGGGAGCTGTTTTTT. Amino acid sequence: CASSVAGTGATGELFF. This chain links TRBV9 with TRBJ2-2; 10 bases fit TRBD1. Germline V gives CDR1 SGDLS, CDR2 YYNGEE. The CDR3 runs 16 residues. V trimming: 2 bases; J trimming: 4 bases; junction bases outside the gene matches: 5. Using reference TRBV9 and TRBJ2-2 for the parts outside the CDR3, the full variable domain is DSGVTQTPKHLITATGQRVTLRCSPRSGDLSVYWYQQSLDQGLQFLIQYYNGEERAKGNILERFSAQQFPDLHSELNLSSLELGDSALYFCASSVAGTGATGELFFGEGSRLTVL.

This sequence joins TRBV19 and TRBJ2-3; unclear D gene. The length of the CDR3 is 14 residues. V lost 5 bases and J lost 7, with 16 bases in between. Germline V gene data show CDR1 as LNHDA and CDR2 as SQIVND (reference sequence). In DNA, the CDR3 is TGTGCCAGTAGTGATACTGCGCAGGCGAATACGCAGTATTTT. Its translation is CASSDTAQANTQYF.

The rearrangement joins TRBV9 to TRBJ2-3, with TRBD2 matching 12 bases. Germline CDR1 SGDLS, CDR2 YYNGEE. V shed 3 bases and J 8 bases; nucleotides not matched to a gene: 7. This CDR3 is 15 amino acids long. CDR3 residues: CASSAGLAGDLTQYF. The CDR3 nucleotides read TGTGCCAGCAGCGCGGGACTAGCGGGTGACCTTACGCAGTATTTT. Combining the CDR3 with reference TRBV9 and TRBJ2-3 gives the whole variable domain DSGVTQTPKHLITATGQRVTLRCSPRSGDLSVYWYQQSLDQGLQFLIQYYNGEERAKGNILERFSAQQFPDLHSELNLSSLELGDSALYFCASSAGLAGDLTQYFGPGTRLTVL.

The rearrangement links TRBV27 to TRBJ2-2, with D tentatively TRBD2 (5 bases). The CDR3 is made up of 13 amino acids. V was trimmed by 6 bases and J by 8 bases, leaving 13 bases between them. Germline-derived CDR1 and CDR2 are MNHEY and SMNVEV (reference sequence). In DNA form, the CDR3 reads TGTGCCAGCAGCCAAATACGGGGTGGGGAGCTGTTTTTT. Encoded protein: CASSQIRGGELFF.

The chain combines TRBV9 with TRBJ2-1; D ambiguous. This CDR3 region has 15 residues. Deletions cut 0 bases from V and 0 bases from J, with 7 bases between. Looked up from germline, CDR1 is SGDLS and CDR2 is YYNGEE. The CDR3 DNA reads TGTGCCAGCAGCGTAGGTGCGGCCTCCTACAATGAGCAGTTCTTC. As protein: CASSVGAASYNEQFF.

The V call is TRBV5-1, the J call TRBJ1-2; 8 positions match TRBD1. Trimming took 4 bases from V and 7 from J; bases not matched to a gene: 9. In germline, CDR1 is SGHRS, CDR2 YFSETQ. The CDR3 loop spans 14 amino acids. The DNA for the CDR3 is TGCGCCAGCAGCGAAGCCAGGGGGCTAAGTGGCTACACCTTC. Amino acids: CASSEARGLSGYTF.

This chain connects TRBV5-1 to TRBJ1-2, with D unclear. V lost 1 base, J lost 2 bases, and 9 bases lay in between. This CDR3 is 14 amino acids long. Germline V gene lookup returns CDR1 SGHRS and CDR2 YFSETQ. The CDR3 nucleotides are TGCGCCAGCAGCTTGTGGGGAGCAAACTATGGCTACACCTTC. Its protein product is CASSLWGANYGYTF.

This clone was detected only a few times. This rearrangement joins TRBV2 to TRBJ2-3; 14 nucleotides agree with TRBD2. The CDR3 length is 17 residues. Germline V gene data show CDR1 as SNHLY and CDR2 as FYNNEI. The junction had 10 bases not matched to a gene; V was cut back by 6 bases and J by 5 bases. The CDR3 sequence: CASRGTSGSPWVDTQYF. For the CDR3, the DNA is TGTGCCAGCAGAGGGACTAGCGGGAGCCCCTGGGTAGATACGCAGTATTTT.

V usage is TRBV6-1 and J usage is TRBJ2-2; no clear D gene. Between the trimmed V and J ends, which lost 7 bases and 3 bases, there was a span of 9 bases. Germline CDR1 MNHNS, CDR2 SASEGT. The CDR3 is 13 residues long. CDR3 in DNA: TGTGCCAGCAACCATCGGGACACCGGGGAGCTGTTTTTT. Translated, it gives CASNHRDTGELFF.

The gene calls are TRBV2 and TRBJ2-3; 8 nucleotides align to TRBD2. V lost 4 bases, J lost 0 bases, and 12 bases stayed unmatched. The CDR3 is 18 amino acids. CDR1 and CDR2 from the germline V gene are SNHLY and FYNNEI. Written as DNA, the CDR3 is TGTGCCAGCAGTGGGGGAGCGGGAGACCCCTTTAGCACAGATACGCAGTATTTT. Translation: CASSGGAGDPFSTDTQYF.

This chain joins TRBV4-1 and TRBJ1-2; D may be TRBD1 (5 bases). V was cut by 2 bases and J by 3 bases, with 13 bases left in between. Germline lookup yields CDR1 MGHRA and CDR2 YSYEKL. The CDR3 covers 15 residues. As DNA, the CDR3 is TGCGCCAGCAGCCAAACGTCGGGGGAGCACTATGGCTACACCTTC. Amino acid sequence: CASSQTSGEHYGYTF.